Shown below are 17 T cell receptor beta chains from a single sample sequenced in a study of shared clonotypes between healthy human individuals. TCRdb's table, derived via immunoSEQ multiplex PCR, lists solely in-frame clones and lacks some. The table shows around 1,900,000 clones, with 85% to 95% occurring only once. Naive CD8 cells comprised CD45RO-negative, CCR7-positively selected cells, excluding terminally differentiated effector memory CD45RA+ cells. Specimen: naive CD8+ T cells from PBMCs. These receptors came from a man aged 18 to 30 in good health. Some clones in this sample may be carry-over from other donors' samples.

The chain carries TRBV28 and TRBJ2-1; either TRBD1 or TRBD2 may fit D (5 bases each). Germline lookup yields CDR1 MDHEN and CDR2 SYDVKM. Between the trimmed V and J ends, which lost 4 bases and 7 bases, there was a span of 8 bases. This CDR3 region has 12 residues. DNA of the CDR3: TGTGCCAGCAGTTCATGGGGGAATGAGCAGTTCTTC. Its protein product is CASSSWGNEQFF.

DNA of the CDR3: TGTGCCAGCAGCCTAACACCGGGCTCTGGAAACACCATATATTTT. It specifies CASSLTPGSGNTIYF. This sequence joins TRBV27 and TRBJ1-3; D uncertain. CDR1 and CDR2 from the germline V gene are MNHEY and SMNVEV (reference sequence). This CDR3 has 15 residues. Deletions cut 6 bases from V and 0 bases from J, with 12 bases between.

J is TRBJ2-1 and V is TRBV4-3; TRBD2 aligns across 8 bases. This CDR3 comprises 14 residues. With 4 bases clipped from V and 6 bases from J, the junction kept 5 bases outside the gene matches. The germline gives CDR1 LGHNA, CDR2 YSLEER. The CDR3 DNA follows: TGCGCCAGCAGCCCTGGACTAGCAGGCAATGAGCAGTTCTTC. The encoded protein is CASSPGLAGNEQFF.

This chain links TRBV5-6 with TRBJ2-7; D might be TRBD1 or TRBD2, each matching 5 bases. Trimming took off 2 bases at V and 5 bases at J, with 11 bases between the two ends. The CDR3 has 13 residues. Per the germline V gene, CDR1 is SGHDT and CDR2 is YYEEEE. The chain's CDR3 is CASSFGTGHEQYF. In nucleotides, the CDR3 is TGTGCCAGCAGCTTTGGGACGGGCCACGAGCAGTACTTC.

The rearrangement joins TRBV6-5 to TRBJ2-1, with 14 bases lining up with TRBD2. The CDR3 is 14 residues long. Germline V gives CDR1 MNHEY, CDR2 SVGAGI. Trimming removed 8 bases from V and 12 bases from J; junction bases left unmatched: 9. CDR3 in DNA: TGTGCCAGCGGACCCGGGACTAGCGGGAGCCGGCAGTTCTTC. Translating it yields CASGPGTSGSRQFF.

This clone was recorded at least ten times. V gene TRBV6-1 combines with J gene TRBJ2-1; 10 bases are a match to TRBD2. The CDR3 length is 16 residues. V lost 3 bases, J lost 5 bases, and 7 bases stayed unmatched. Germline V gene sequence: CDR1 MNHNS, CDR2 SASEGT. The CDR3 DNA follows: TGTGCCAGCAGTGACCCAGCGGGAGGGCTCGACAATGAGCAGTTCTTC. This gives the protein CASSDPAGGLDNEQFF.

This clone occurred a few times. Other DNA variants within this sample encode the same CDR3. The CDR3, as DNA: TGTGCCAGCAGCGTAGGCGGTAGCACAGATACGCAGTATTTT. It is translated as CASSVGGSTDTQYF. This sequence joins TRBV9 and TRBJ2-3, with D hard to call. Germline CDR1 SGDLS, CDR2 YYNGEE. V was pared by 0 bases and J by 0 bases, with 5 bases between. This CDR3 comprises 14 residues.

This clone has just a few counts. This CDR3 is also generated by other DNA sequences in the sample. The chain joins TRBV5-1 to TRBJ1-1; D is uncertain. Trimming shortened V by 2 bases and J by 4 bases, and 3 bases separated the two germline ends. This CDR3 is built from 11 residues. Germline CDR1 is SGHRS and CDR2 is YFSETQ. The CDR3 DNA is TGCGCCAGCAGCTTTGGCACTGAAGCTTTCTTT. Translation: CASSFGTEAFF.

For this clone: The sample holds other DNA sequences that translate to the same CDR3. This chain links TRBV7-9 with TRBJ2-7; possibly TRBD1 or TRBD2 for D (5 bases each). Trimming left V 3 bases short and J 0 bases short, with 9 bases between. Germline assignment: CDR1 SEHNR and CDR2 FQNEAQ (reference sequence). This CDR3 has 14 residues. The CDR3 here is CASSFPGSSYEQYF. CDR3 nucleotides: TGTGCCAGCAGCTTCCCAGGGAGCTCCTACGAGCAGTACTTC.

The CDR3 protein is CASSVSRASLSRHNEQFF. The CDR3 DNA reads as TGTGCCAGCAGCGTCTCACGCGCGTCCCTTTCCCGACACAATGAGCAGTTCTTC. V and J are TRBV9 and TRBJ2-1; no clear D gene. V was pared by 2 bases and J by 5 bases, with 23 bases between. The CDR3 loop spans 18 amino acids. Germline V CDR1 and CDR2: SGDLS, YYNGEE.

Details on this clone: Other DNA sequences from this sample encode an identical CDR3 as well. The chain uses TRBV5-1 and TRBJ2-2; D possibly corresponds to TRBD2 (6 bases). Germline V lookup: CDR1 SGHRS, CDR2 YFSETQ. V was pared by 0 bases and J by 0 bases, with 6 bases between. There are 15 residues in the CDR3. CDR3 coding DNA: TGCGCCAGCAGCTTGGGGACTACGAACACCGGGGAGCTGTTTTTT. Translating it yields CASSLGTTNTGELFF.

The chain carries TRBV19 and TRBJ1-5, with 9 bases that match TRBD1. V lost 1 base, J lost 0 bases, and 7 bases stayed unmatched. This CDR3 is 18 amino acids long. CDR1 and CDR2 from the germline V gene are LNHDA and SQIVND (reference sequence). CDR3 in amino acids: CASSIAGQGPISNQPQHF. The DNA for the CDR3 is TGTGCCAGTAGTATAGCGGGACAGGGCCCTATTAGCAATCAGCCCCAGCATTTT.

About this clone itself: Other DNA sequences in the sample encode the same CDR3. This chain connects TRBV28 to TRBJ2-7; D not certain. Germline V CDR1 and CDR2: MDHEN, SYDVKM. The CDR3 loop spans 11 amino acids. Between the trimmed V and J ends, which lost 2 bases and 4 bases, there was a span of 3 bases. In nucleotides, the CDR3 is TGTGCCAGCAGTTTAGGTTACGAGCAGTACTTC. It is translated as CASSLGYEQYF.

The chain carries TRBV14 and TRBJ1-2, with D perhaps TRBD1 (5 bases). Germline CDR1 reads SGHDN; CDR2 reads FVKESK. The CDR3 contains 14 residues. Trimming pared 1 base from V and 8 bases from J, leaving 14 bases between. The CDR3 sequence is CASSQATRDHGYTF. In nucleotides, the CDR3 is TGTGCCAGCAGCCAAGCGACAAGGGACCACGGCTACACCTTC.

The V call is TRBV29-1, the J call TRBJ2-2; TRBD2 matches at 11 bases. CDR3 length: 15 amino acids. The germline V gene has CDR1 SQVTM and CDR2 ANQGSEA. Trimming took 5 bases from V and 4 from J; bases not matched to a gene: 6. The CDR3 DNA reads TGCAGCGTTCCCGGGACTAGCGGTCTCACCGGGGAGCTGTTTTTT. Amino acid sequence: CSVPGTSGLTGELFF.

About this clone itself: Other DNA sequences of this sample code for an identical CDR3. This chain joins TRBV4-3 and TRBJ2-5; 7 positions match TRBD1. This CDR3 has 16 amino acids. V gave up 0 bases and J gave up 8 bases; unmatched junction bases: 12. Germline-derived CDR1 and CDR2 are LGHNA and YSLEER. CDR3 in DNA: TGCGCCAGCAGCCAAGACCCCAGGGGGTGGTCGGAAACCCAGTACTTC. It yields the protein CASSQDPRGWSETQYF.

A single count supports this clone. V and J are TRBV7-2 and TRBJ1-2; 9 nucleotides match TRBD1. Trimming took 6 bases from V and 2 from J; bases not matched to a gene: 13. The germline V gene encodes CDR1 SGHTA and CDR2 FQGNSA. This CDR3 is 17 amino acids long. CDR3 region: CASRKLGTGPYNYGYTF. CDR3 bases: TGTGCCAGCAGGAAACTCGGGACAGGGCCTTACAACTATGGCTACACCTTC. The variable domain in full, with the rest retrieved from reference TRBV7-2 and TRBJ1-2, is GAGVSQSPSNKVTEKGKDVELRCDPISGHTALYWYRQSLGQGLEFLIYFQGNSAPDKSGLPSDRFSAERTGGSVSTLTIQRTQQEDSAVYLCASRKLGTGPYNYGYTFGSGTRLTVV.